These 25 T cell receptor beta chains came from one sample sequenced in a study of identical twins. One entry per CDR3 protein results from TCRdb running MiXCR on the 5' RACE reads. The table records around 140,000 distinct CDR3 sequences, under 4.5% of them present only once. The material sequenced was memory T cells sorted from blood. The receptor set was obtained from a man between 18 and 35 years old in good health.

This clonotype has a count of ten or more. The chain combines TRBV9 with TRBJ2-3, with D uncertain. In germline, CDR1 is SGDLS, CDR2 YYNGEE. Trimming took 2 bases from V and 0 from J, leaving 4 bases between them. The CDR3 sequence is 13 residues long. The CDR3 loop is CASSVASTDTQYF. Here the CDR3 DNA reads TGTGCCAGCAGCGTTGCTAGCACAGATACGCAGTATTTT.

This sequence joins TRBV6-1 and TRBJ1-2, with D tentatively TRBD1 (5 bases). Germline assignment: CDR1 MNHNS and CDR2 SASEGT. V lost 3 bases and J 4 bases, leaving 12 bases between the germline ends. The CDR3 is made up of 14 amino acids. CDR3 DNA sequence: TGTGCCAGCAGTGATCCCGGGACGGTCTATGGCTACACCTTC. It encodes CASSDPGTVYGYTF.

This clonotype showed up many times. The chain carries TRBV5-8 and TRBJ1-1, with TRBD1 as a possible D gene (6 bases). Per the germline V gene, CDR1 is SGHTS and CDR2 is YDEGEE. Trimming removed 4 bases at V and 8 bases at J, with 15 bases between. This CDR3 spans 13 amino acids. Here the CDR3 reads CASSLTSDREAFF. Written as DNA, the CDR3 is TGTGCCAGCAGCCTGACCTCGGACAGAGAAGCTTTCTTT.

This clonotype was picked up many times. The gene calls are TRBV7-3 and TRBJ2-1; D is possibly TRBD1 or TRBD2 (6 bases each). The V end lost 1 base, the J end lost 9 bases, and 16 bases lay between the germline ends. CDR3 length: 15 amino acids. Germline loops: CDR1 SGHTA, CDR2 FQGTGA. Here the CDR3 reads CASSLNRDSLPEQFF. CDR3 coding DNA: TGTGCCAGCAGCTTAAACAGGGACTCTCTACCTGAGCAGTTCTTC.

This clonotype was found a few times. The V and J genes are TRBV9 and TRBJ1-1, with D hard to call. The CDR3 is made up of 14 amino acids. Germline CDR1 and CDR2: SGDLS and YYNGEE. Trimming stripped 4 bases from V and 6 bases from J, with 16 bases between. CDR3 bases: TGTGCCAGCAGCCCAAGTAGAATGGAGGCTGAAGCTTTCTTT. This sequence encodes CASSPSRMEAEAFF.

This clonotype was recorded many times. The chain links TRBV7-9 to TRBJ1-1, with TRBD1 matching 8 bases. V was clipped by 2 bases and J by 1 base; unmatched bases: 6. Germline CDR1 SEHNR, CDR2 FQNEAQ (reference sequence). The CDR3 has 16 residues. The CDR3 sequence is CASSLPRGRANTEAFF. For the CDR3, the DNA is TGTGCCAGCAGCTTACCCAGGGGGCGGGCGAACACTGAAGCTTTCTTT.

This clonotype was counted ten times or more. The CDR3: CASRPGQGNYGYTF. CDR3 nucleotides: TGTGCCAGCAGGCCGGGACAGGGAAACTATGGCTACACCTTC. The chain joins TRBV28 to TRBJ1-2, with 9 bases identical to TRBD1. J gave up 2 bases and V 6 bases, and 4 bases lay outside the gene matches. The CDR3 covers 14 residues. Germline assignment: CDR1 MDHEN and CDR2 SYDVKM.

This clonotype was recorded many times. The CDR3 sequence: CASSEAHRYQPQHF. CDR3 coding DNA: TGTGCCAGCAGTGAAGCGCACAGATATCAGCCCCAGCATTTT. V and J are TRBV2 and TRBJ1-5; D remains ambiguous. The length of the CDR3 is 14 residues. The germline V gene has CDR1 SNHLY and CDR2 FYNNEI. V was clipped by 0 bases and J by 5 bases, with 8 bases between them.

This clonotype was observed at least ten times. The chain carries TRBV6-5 and TRBJ2-7; the D is unclear. The CDR3 sequence is 17 residues long. Trimming took 2 bases from V and 5 from J, leaving 22 bases between them. Germline V gives CDR1 MNHEY, CDR2 SVGAGI. The CDR3 DNA reads as TGTGCCAGCAGTTACCGGATGGGGATAGGGATTTCCCACGAGCAGTACTTC. As protein: CASSYRMGIGISHEQYF.

In this sample, this clonotype turned up many times. The chain recombines TRBV5-6 with TRBJ2-7; TRBD2 is a possible D gene (5 bases). The CDR3 runs 14 residues. Germline V gene data show CDR1 as SGHDT and CDR2 as YYEEEE. Trimming cost V 1 base and J 2 bases, with 10 bases left between them. The CDR3 spells CASSLFRGTYEQYV. For the CDR3, the DNA is TGTGCCAGCAGCTTGTTTCGGGGTACCTACGAGCAGTACGTC.

There are many counts of this clonotype. The chain links TRBV3-1 to TRBJ1-5; D remains ambiguous. This CDR3 spans 14 amino acids. Trimming left V 2 bases short and J 0 bases short, with 5 bases between. Germline CDR1 and CDR2: LGHDT and YNNKEL (reference sequence). The CDR3 DNA reads TGTGCCAGCAGCCAATTGAGTAGCAATCAGCCCCAGCATTTT. Its protein product is CASSQLSSNQPQHF.

Many counts were recorded for this clonotype. This sequence joins TRBV6-1 and TRBJ2-2; a weak D match, TRBD2 (6 bases). The V end lost 6 bases, the J end lost 3 bases, and 11 bases lay between the germline ends. This CDR3 is 14 amino acids long. Per the germline V gene, CDR1 is MNHNS and CDR2 is SASEGT. CDR3 nucleotides: TGTGCCAGCAGAGGGACTGGAGACACCGGGGAGCTGTTTTTT. It codes for CASRGTGDTGELFF.

This clonotype was detected ten times or more. The rearrangement links TRBV6-1 to TRBJ1-3; no firm D call. The V gene's germline CDR1 is MNHNS and CDR2 SASEGT. The V end was cut by 6 bases, the J end by 1 base, with 13 bases between. The CDR3 is made up of 15 amino acids. The CDR3 here is CASRRAFGSGNTIYF. The DNA of the CDR3 is TGTGCCAGCAGGAGGGCTTTCGGATCTGGAAACACCATATATTTT.

This clonotype came up many times. V is TRBV20-1 and J is TRBJ1-1; possibly TRBD1 for D (6 bases). This CDR3 comprises 14 residues. Trimming shortened V by 0 bases and J by 8 bases, and 16 bases separated the two germline ends. Germline lookup yields CDR1 DFQATT and CDR2 SNEGSKA (reference sequence). The CDR3 protein is CSARDPRAGEEAFF. The CDR3 DNA sequence: TGCAGTGCTAGAGATCCTCGGGCAGGGGAGGAAGCTTTCTTT.

This clonotype showed up many times. The chain is built from TRBV7-2 and TRBJ2-1, with D possibly TRBD2 on 6 matching bases. The CDR3 runs to 14 residues. The V gene lost 5 bases and the J gene lost 7 bases, with 15 bases spanning the gap. In germline, CDR1 is SGHTA, CDR2 FQGNSA. CDR3 region: CASSTLNRGNEQFF. CDR3 nucleotides: TGTGCCAGCAGCACATTAAATCGGGGGAATGAGCAGTTCTTC.

Note on this clonotype: This may arise from a read error, as a much more abundant clone is one base away. The chain has TRBV11-3 and TRBJ1-4; no definite D call. The CDR3 runs 11 residues. V shed 5 bases and J shed 8 bases, with 6 bases lying between them. CDR1 and CDR2 (germline): SGHNT, YENEEA. The CDR3 spells CASSAEEKLFF. The CDR3 DNA reads TGTGCCAGCAGCGCTGAAGAAAAACTGTTTTTT.

This clonotype came up many times. The rearrangement joins TRBV5-1 to TRBJ2-7; TRBD2 matches at 9 bases. Germline values: CDR1 SGHRS, CDR2 YFSETQ. V shed 2 bases, J shed 7 bases, and the junction held 7 bases outside the gene matches. The CDR3 extends over 14 amino acids. The CDR3 nucleotides read TGCGCCAGCAGCTTAGGGGCTAGCGGGAATGAGCAGTACGTC. Its translation: CASSLGASGNEQYV.

Ten or more counts support this clonotype. V is TRBV5-1 and J is TRBJ2-5, with a tentative D call TRBD2 (5 bases). The V and J ends lost 5 bases and 0 bases respectively, with 8 bases between them. The CDR3 has 13 residues. Germline V CDR1 and CDR2: SGHRS, YFSETQ. The CDR3 is CASRDGNQETQYF. CDR3 DNA: TGCGCCAGCAGGGACGGGAACCAAGAGACCCAGTACTTC.

This clonotype has at least ten counts. The V gene is TRBV2, the J gene TRBJ2-1; TRBD1 aligns across 7 bases. The CDR3 has 14 amino acids. CDR1 SNHLY and CDR2 FYNNEI come from the germline V gene. Trimming cost V 5 bases and J 2 bases; bases outside gene matches: 3. CDR3 sequence: CASSSDRAYNEQFF. The CDR3 DNA sequence: TGTGCCAGCAGTAGTGACAGGGCCTACAATGAGCAGTTCTTC.

Ten or more counts support this clonotype. The chain recombines TRBV27 with TRBJ2-7; the match to TRBD2 covers 9 bases. The CDR3 length is 19 residues. The germline CDR1 and CDR2 sequences are MNHEY and SMNVEV (reference sequence). V was pared by 2 bases and J by 6 bases, with 20 bases of the junction left unmatched. CDR3 region: CASSLRVRGGSGRWGEQYF. The CDR3, as DNA: TGTGCCAGCAGTTTACGAGTAAGAGGCGGTAGCGGGAGATGGGGCGAGCAGTACTTC.

Notes on this clonotype: A much larger clone differs by one base, so this may be a read error. This CDR3 is missing its conserved last phenylalanine or tryptophan, likely due to a read error. The chain uses TRBV6-5 and TRBJ2-5, with TRBD1 matching 9 bases. The CDR3 is 16 residues long. CDR1 is MNHEY and CDR2 is SVGAGI in the germline V gene. V gave up 0 bases and J gave up 4 bases; unmatched junction bases: 6. Here the CDR3 DNA reads TGTGCCAGCAGTTACTCGAGGTACAGGGGGCGAGAGACCCAGTACATC. This translates into CASSYSRYRGRETQYI.

This clonotype has only a few counts. The CDR3 coding sequence is TGTGCCAGCAGCTTAGCCACGGGGGTACGGACTGAAGCTTTCTTT. The encoded protein is CASSLATGVRTEAFF. The genes are TRBV7-6 and TRBJ1-1; maybe TRBD1 (5 bases). With 0 bases removed from V and 5 bases from J, the gap between germline ends came to 13 bases. The CDR3 extends over 15 amino acids. Germline CDR1 is SGHVS and CDR2 is FNYEAQ.

This clonotype was counted ten times or more. The rearrangement links TRBV18 to TRBJ2-5, with 7 nucleotides matching TRBD1. Per germline, CDR1 KGHSH and CDR2 LQKENI. J gave up 2 bases and V 1 base, and 7 bases lay outside the gene matches. The CDR3 sequence is 16 residues long. CDR3 amino acids: CASSPLGTASQETQYF. The CDR3 DNA reads as TGTGCCAGCTCACCACTAGGGACAGCGTCTCAAGAGACCCAGTACTTC.

This clonotype was counted ten times or more. The chain uses TRBV5-1 and TRBJ2-1; no firm D call. The CDR3 spans 15 residues. V lost 7 bases and J 0 bases, leaving 14 bases between the germline ends. Germline values: CDR1 SGHRS, CDR2 YFSETQ. The CDR3 here is CASRWVSSSYNEQFF. The CDR3 coding sequence is TGCGCCAGCCGATGGGTCTCGAGCTCCTACAATGAGCAGTTCTTC.

In this sample, this clonotype turned up many times. V usage is TRBV11-2 and J usage is TRBJ2-3; D is unclear. CDR1 SGHAT and CDR2 FQNNGV come from the germline V gene. The CDR3 runs 15 residues. V lost 1 base and J 2 bases, leaving 10 bases between the germline ends. The CDR3 sequence is CASSLGTPTTDTQYF. As DNA, the CDR3 is TGTGCCAGCAGCTTAGGGACCCCCACCACAGATACGCAGTATTTT.